This entry is about one TCR beta chain. What it recognizes is unknown. V lost 3 bases and J lost 5; bases outside the gene matches: 11. The CDR3 spans 16 residues. Germline V lookup: CDR1 MDHEN, CDR2 SYDVKM. The data derive from a study of TIL therapy for anti-PD-1-resistant metastatic lung cancer. Study-level results: Compared with baseline intratumoral T cells, expanded TIL cultures were more clonal and less diverse (approximately 6.4% vs 31%).

Described time point: pre-treatment sample, taken before nivolumab and TIL therapy. Most excised metastases sampled were pleural nodules or supraclavicular lymph nodes. Enrollment ran from late 2017 to early 2020. The libraries were made with immunoSEQ v3. Method: immunoSEQ multiplex PCR; TCRdb's copy keeps in-frame clones and lacks some. The sample gives about 50,000 clones, less than 75% of which show up once; 5.6% is in the top ten. Sequencing was performed on tumor tissue, taken at baseline. This chain links TRBV28 with TRBJ1-2, with 8 bases identical to TRBD1. This TCR was sampled from a person between 30 and 79 years old with non-small cell lung cancer. CDR3 sequence reads: CASSFPAGGARYGYTF. The CDR3 DNA follows: TGTGCCAGCAGTTTTCCGGCAGGGGGCGCGAGGTATGGCTACACCTTC.